These T cell receptor beta chains were read from a single sample in a study of blood T cell repertoires in COVID-19. Some clones are missing from TCRdb's copy, which holds only in-frame ones; the method was immunoSEQ multiplex PCR. The sample carries about 180,000 clones, more than 70% recorded once. Sequencing was carried out using peripheral blood. All receptors derive from a person between 65 and 80 years old with COVID-19, enrolled during active disease. The CDR3 runs from the conserved cysteine through the conserved F or W. A D gene is named only where the DNA matches it firmly. Size is omitted from some rows. Given values are once, few, many or a class for expanded clones.

j_call: TRBJ2-5; d_call: TRBD2; clone_size: -; v_call: TRBV6-2/TRBV6-3; cdr3_nt: TGTGCCAGCAGTTTTGCACTAGCGGGAGAGACCCAGTACTTC; cdr3_aa: CASSFALAGETQYF
j_call: TRBJ1-1; d_call: TRBD1; clone_size: -; v_call: TRBV7-9; cdr3_nt: TGTGCCAGCAGCACAGAGGGGGTGTGGGGACAGGGTACCTCTGAAGCTTTCTTT; cdr3_aa: CASSTEGVWGQGTSEAFF
j_call: TRBJ2-5; d_call: -; clone_size: -; v_call: TRBV6-5; cdr3_nt: TGTGCCAGCAGACAGGGACGCCTGGGGGAGACCCAGTACTTC; cdr3_aa: CASRQGRLGETQYF
j_call: TRBJ1-5; d_call: -; clone_size: once; v_call: TRBV28; cdr3_nt: TGTGCCAGCACCATCGGCACCTCAGGGACACCGATTGGGCCCCAGCATTTT; cdr3_aa: CASTIGTSGTPIGPQHF
j_call: TRBJ1-6; d_call: TRBD1; clone_size: once; v_call: TRBV27; cdr3_nt: TGTGCCAGCACCGAACATGGACAGGGGTTCAATTCACCCCTCCACTTT; cdr3_aa: CASTEHGQGFNSPLHF
j_call: TRBJ2-7; d_call: -; clone_size: once; v_call: TRBV6-6; cdr3_nt: TGTGCCAGCACCCCAGGGCTTTCCTACGAGCAGTACTTC; cdr3_aa: CASTPGLSYEQYF
j_call: TRBJ1-1; d_call: -; clone_size: -; v_call: TRBV6-2/TRBV6-3; cdr3_nt: TGTGCCAGCAGTTACGCGACAGGACGCATGAACACTGAAGCTTTCTTT; cdr3_aa: CASSYATGRMNTEAFF
j_call: TRBJ2-5; d_call: -; clone_size: once; v_call: TRBV21-1; cdr3_nt: TGTGCCAGCAGCAAAGGGAGTAGCGGGAGGTTGCAAGAGACCCAGTACTTC; cdr3_aa: CASSKGSSGRLQETQYF
j_call: TRBJ2-7; d_call: -; clone_size: -; v_call: TRBV7-2; cdr3_nt: TGTGCCAGCAGCTTAGACACGAATTACGAGCAGTACTTC; cdr3_aa: CASSLDTNYEQYF
j_call: TRBJ2-1; d_call: TRBD2; clone_size: -; v_call: TRBV7-2; cdr3_nt: TGTGCCAGCAGCTTTAGTAGGCGGCGGGGGGGCCATAGTGAGCAGTTCTTC; cdr3_aa: CASSFSRRRGGHSEQFF
j_call: TRBJ1-2; d_call: -; clone_size: -; v_call: TRBV18; cdr3_nt: TGTGCCAGCTCGGGAGGGGACTATGGCTACACCTTC; cdr3_aa: CASSGGDYGYTF
j_call: TRBJ2-1; d_call: TRBD2; clone_size: -; v_call: TRBV15; cdr3_nt: TGTGCCACCAGCAGAGATTTAATGGGACTAGCGGGGAATGAGCAGTTCTTC; cdr3_aa: CATSRDLMGLAGNEQFF
j_call: TRBJ2-3; d_call: -; clone_size: -; v_call: TRBV4-3; cdr3_nt: TGCGCCAGCAGCCAAGATGCGTGGGGGCTCGGAACAGATACGCAGTATTTT; cdr3_aa: CASSQDAWGLGTDTQYF
j_call: TRBJ2-7; d_call: -; clone_size: -; v_call: TRBV20-1; cdr3_nt: TGCAGTGCTAGTCGAAGGGGCGCGAGGTACGAGCAGTACTTC; cdr3_aa: CSASRRGARYEQYF
j_call: TRBJ1-2; d_call: -; clone_size: -; v_call: TRBV10-3; cdr3_nt: TGTGCCATCAGTGAGGTGGGGGGGCAGCGCTATGGCTACACCTTC; cdr3_aa: CAISEVGGQRYGYTF
j_call: TRBJ2-5; d_call: -; clone_size: -; v_call: TRBV11-3; cdr3_nt: TGTGCCAGCAGCTCGTCTAGCGTAGAGACCCAGTACTTC; cdr3_aa: CASSSSSVETQYF
j_call: TRBJ1-2; d_call: -; clone_size: -; v_call: TRBV6-2/TRBV6-3; cdr3_nt: TGTGCCAGCAGTAAGACGACAGTTTCGGGGGACCACTATGGCTACACCTTC; cdr3_aa: CASSKTTVSGDHYGYTF
j_call: TRBJ1-5; d_call: TRBD1; clone_size: -; v_call: TRBV4-3; cdr3_nt: TGCGCCAGCAGCCAAGATTGGGGACAGAATCAGCCCCAGCATTTT; cdr3_aa: CASSQDWGQNQPQHF
j_call: TRBJ1-5; d_call: TRBD1; clone_size: -; v_call: TRBV28; cdr3_nt: TGTGCCAGCAGTTTATCAGGGGGTGGACCCCAGCATTTT; cdr3_aa: CASSLSGGGPQHF
j_call: TRBJ1-5; d_call: -; clone_size: -; v_call: TRBV3-1/TRBV3-2; cdr3_nt: TGTGCCAGCAGCCTAGGTAGGAGTCAGCCCCAGCATTTT; cdr3_aa: CASSLGRSQPQHF
j_call: TRBJ2-3; d_call: TRBD2; clone_size: -; v_call: TRBV11-2; cdr3_nt: TGTGCCAGCAGCCCACGACTAGCGGGGGGCACAGATACGCAGTATTTT; cdr3_aa: CASSPRLAGGTDTQYF
j_call: TRBJ2-1; d_call: TRBD2; clone_size: once; v_call: TRBV19; cdr3_nt: TGTGCCAGTAGTACCCCCCCGGGACTAGCGTTTAATGAGCAGTTCTTC; cdr3_aa: CASSTPPGLAFNEQFF
j_call: TRBJ2-1; d_call: -; clone_size: -; v_call: TRBV3-1/TRBV3-2; cdr3_nt: TGTGCCAGCAGCCAAGAAGGCGGGGGCTACTACAATGAGCAGTTCTTC; cdr3_aa: CASSQEGGGYYNEQFF
j_call: TRBJ2-3; d_call: TRBD2; clone_size: -; v_call: TRBV6-5; cdr3_nt: TGTGCCAGCACCGTAGCGGGAGGTTTCACAGATACGCAGTATTTT; cdr3_aa: CASTVAGGFTDTQYF
j_call: TRBJ2-1; d_call: -; clone_size: -; v_call: TRBV6-6; cdr3_nt: TGTGCCAGCAGTTACGGGGCGGAGGGGCAGTTCTTC; cdr3_aa: CASSYGAEGQFF
j_call: TRBJ2-2; d_call: -; clone_size: -; v_call: TRBV28; cdr3_nt: TGTGCCAGCACCTCCCCACAACATAACACCGGGGAGCTGTTTTTT; cdr3_aa: CASTSPQHNTGELFF
j_call: TRBJ1-1; d_call: -; clone_size: -; v_call: TRBV10-2; cdr3_nt: TGCGCCAGCAGGTCACAGGGTGGTGTTGTCACTGAAGCTTTCTTT; cdr3_aa: CASRSQGGVVTEAFF
j_call: TRBJ1-1; d_call: -; clone_size: -; v_call: TRBV5-1; cdr3_nt: TGCGCCAGCAGCTTCACATTGAATACTGAAGCTTTCTTT; cdr3_aa: CASSFTLNTEAFF
j_call: TRBJ1-6; d_call: TRBD1; clone_size: -; v_call: TRBV7-9; cdr3_nt: TGTGCCAGCACCATGGGACAGGGTGGATCACCCCTCCACTTT; cdr3_aa: CASTMGQGGSPLHF
j_call: TRBJ2-1; d_call: -; clone_size: -; v_call: TRBV6-2/TRBV6-3; cdr3_nt: TGTGCCAGCAGCACAGGGTTTGATGAGCAGTTCTTC; cdr3_aa: CASSTGFDEQFF
j_call: TRBJ2-7; d_call: TRBD1; clone_size: -; v_call: TRBV7-8; cdr3_nt: TGTGCCAGCAGCATGGGACAGGCCTACGAGCAGTACTTC; cdr3_aa: CASSMGQAYEQYF
j_call: TRBJ2-7; d_call: TRBD2; clone_size: -; v_call: TRBV30; cdr3_nt: TGTGCCTGGAGATCCGGGACTAGTAACGAGCAGTACTTC; cdr3_aa: CAWRSGTSNEQYF
j_call: TRBJ2-7; d_call: -; clone_size: -; v_call: TRBV2; cdr3_nt: TGTGCCAGCAGTGAGCCAGGTTCCTACGAGCAGTACTTC; cdr3_aa: CASSEPGSYEQYF
j_call: TRBJ1-5; d_call: TRBD1; clone_size: -; v_call: TRBV27; cdr3_nt: TGTGCCAGCAGCGGACAGGGTCGTCAGCCCCAGCATTTT; cdr3_aa: CASSGQGRQPQHF
j_call: TRBJ2-2; d_call: TRBD1; clone_size: -; v_call: TRBV28; cdr3_nt: TGTGCCAGCAGTGGAATGACAGGGGCCTATACCGGGGAGCTGTTTTTT; cdr3_aa: CASSGMTGAYTGELFF
j_call: TRBJ1-2; d_call: TRBD1; clone_size: -; v_call: TRBV6-6; cdr3_nt: TGTGCCAGCAGTTACGCGCCGGGACAGAACTATGGCTACACCTTC; cdr3_aa: CASSYAPGQNYGYTF
j_call: TRBJ1-2; d_call: -; clone_size: once; v_call: TRBV28; cdr3_nt: TGTGCCAGCAGCACGAGGCGAAGAGGGGGTGGCTACACCTTC; cdr3_aa: CASSTRRRGGGYTF
j_call: TRBJ2-3; d_call: -; clone_size: -; v_call: TRBV14; cdr3_nt: TGTGCCAGCAGCCAAGATGACGGGACATATCCAGATACGCAGTATTTT; cdr3_aa: CASSQDDGTYPDTQYF
j_call: TRBJ2-7; d_call: -; clone_size: -; v_call: TRBV11-3; cdr3_nt: TGTGCCAGCAGCTCCGGGACCCTAGGGGGCGAGCAGTACTTC; cdr3_aa: CASSSGTLGGEQYF
j_call: TRBJ2-1; d_call: TRBD1; clone_size: -; v_call: TRBV19; cdr3_nt: TGTGCCAGTAGTAAGGGACAGTACAATGAGCAGTTCTTC; cdr3_aa: CASSKGQYNEQFF
j_call: TRBJ2-3; d_call: -; clone_size: -; v_call: TRBV4-1; cdr3_nt: TGCGCCAGCAGCCAATGGGGCCGGAACACAGATACGCAGTATTTT; cdr3_aa: CASSQWGRNTDTQYF
j_call: TRBJ1-1; d_call: -; clone_size: -; v_call: TRBV19; cdr3_nt: TGTGCCAGTAGCGAAGGGCGGGTTCTAAACACTGAAGCTTTCTTT; cdr3_aa: CASSEGRVLNTEAFF
j_call: TRBJ2-6; d_call: TRBD1; clone_size: -; v_call: TRBV19; cdr3_nt: TGTGCCAGTAGTTCCGTCGGGACAGGGGGCTCTGGGGCCAACGTCCTGACTTTC; cdr3_aa: CASSSVGTGGSGANVLTF
j_call: TRBJ1-3; d_call: TRBD1; clone_size: -; v_call: TRBV19; cdr3_nt: TGTGCCAGTAACAGGGGGCCTGGAAACACCATATATTTT; cdr3_aa: CASNRGPGNTIYF
j_call: TRBJ2-2; d_call: TRBD1; clone_size: -; v_call: TRBV24-1; cdr3_nt: TGTGCCACCAGCGGGACAGGGGGCTTTTCCGGGGAGCTGTTTTTT; cdr3_aa: CATSGTGGFSGELFF
j_call: TRBJ1-5; d_call: TRBD1; clone_size: once; v_call: TRBV6-5; cdr3_nt: TGTGCCAGTAAATGGGGCAGGGGGCGAAGTCAGCCCCAGCATTTT; cdr3_aa: CASKWGRGRSQPQHF
j_call: TRBJ2-2; d_call: -; clone_size: -; v_call: TRBV6-2/TRBV6-3; cdr3_nt: TGTGCCAGCAGTGTCCGACCGGGAACACGCGGGGAGCTGTTTTTT; cdr3_aa: CASSVRPGTRGELFF
j_call: TRBJ2-2; d_call: TRBD1; clone_size: -; v_call: TRBV11-3; cdr3_nt: TGTGCCAGCAGCTCCCGGGACAGCGCGAACACCGGGGAGCTGTTTTTT; cdr3_aa: CASSSRDSANTGELFF
j_call: TRBJ2-3; d_call: -; clone_size: -; v_call: TRBV4-1; cdr3_nt: TGCGCCAGCAGCCAACTGGAGACAGGTGGAAATACGCAGTATTTT; cdr3_aa: CASSQLETGGNTQYF
j_call: TRBJ2-7; d_call: TRBD1; clone_size: -; v_call: TRBV7-6; cdr3_nt: TGTGCCAGCAGCCCCGACGGGACAGGGGACTACGAGCAGTACTTC; cdr3_aa: CASSPDGTGDYEQYF
j_call: TRBJ2-3; d_call: TRBD2; clone_size: -; v_call: TRBV24-1; cdr3_nt: TGTGCCACCAGTGATGGGGTAGCGGGTAGCCCGTTGTCTGATACGCAGTATTTT; cdr3_aa: CATSDGVAGSPLSDTQYF